The entry that follows covers one T cell receptor (beta chain) sequence. The antigen is unknown. At one end, the junction sequence differs from germline, possibly due to a read error. From the 5' RACE reads, TCRdb called clonotypes with MiXCR, one entry per CDR3 protein. Among 200,000 to 250,000 distinct CDR3 sequences, about 13% were seen once, and the ten largest hold about 3.9%. The data stem from a study of identical twins. The CDR3 loop spans 17 amino acids. CDR1 and CDR2 from the germline V gene are SGHTA and FQGNSA. Study-wide points: Less excess twin sharing appeared in beta out-of-frame sequences.

This sample was shared with a second study, whose subject was yellow fever vaccine responses in identical twins.

This receptor was obtained from a young woman in good health. The chain carries TRBV7-2 and TRBJ2-2; 7 nucleotides agree with TRBD1. The sequenced sample consisted of memory (CD45RO+) T cells sorted from blood. The CDR3 here is CTRSSDRTGRGTGELFF. Here the CDR3 DNA reads TGTACCCGCAGCTCGGACAGGACGGGTAGAGGCACCGGGGAGCTGTTTTTT.